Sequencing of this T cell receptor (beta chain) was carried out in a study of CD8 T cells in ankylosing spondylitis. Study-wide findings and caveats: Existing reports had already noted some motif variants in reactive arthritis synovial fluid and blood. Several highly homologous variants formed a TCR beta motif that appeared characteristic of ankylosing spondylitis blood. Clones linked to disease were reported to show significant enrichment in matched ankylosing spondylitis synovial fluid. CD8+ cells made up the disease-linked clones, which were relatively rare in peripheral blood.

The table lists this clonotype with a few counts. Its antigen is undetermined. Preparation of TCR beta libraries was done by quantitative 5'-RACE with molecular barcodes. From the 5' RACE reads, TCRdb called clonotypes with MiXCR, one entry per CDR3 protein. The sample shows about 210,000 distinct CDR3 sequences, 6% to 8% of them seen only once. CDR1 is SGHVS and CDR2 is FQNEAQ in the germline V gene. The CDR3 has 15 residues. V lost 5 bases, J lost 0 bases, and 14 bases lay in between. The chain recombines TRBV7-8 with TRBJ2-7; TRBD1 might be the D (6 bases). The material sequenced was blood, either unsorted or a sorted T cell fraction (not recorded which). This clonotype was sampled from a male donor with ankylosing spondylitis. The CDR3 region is CASSQGLPSSYEQYF. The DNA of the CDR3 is TGTGCCAGCAGCCAGGGGCTTCCGAGCTCCTACGAGCAGTACTTC.